The 18 T cell receptor beta chains below were found in one sample sequenced in a study of T cells in Graves' hyperthyroidism and ophthalmopathy. Amplification yielded TCR beta CDR3 regions, with RNA transcripts as the source. Using the HTBI primer set, a first-round RT-PCR was run on the TCR CDR3. TCRdb reprocessed the multiplex PCR reads with MiXCR, giving one entry per CDR3 protein. The top ten hold more than 11% of the sample, which has 450,000 to 600,000 distinct CDR3 sequences, approximately 14% seen once. The sample was blood. Receptor source: a woman in her thirties or forties with Graves' hyperthyroidism.

V and J are TRBV2 and TRBJ2-4; TRBD2 might be the D (5 bases). This CDR3 comprises 16 residues. Trimming took off 4 bases at V and 0 bases at J, with 13 bases between the two ends. The germline V gene encodes CDR1 SNHLY and CDR2 FYNNEI. Here the CDR3 reads CASSGWSGLAKNIQYF. In nucleotides, the CDR3 is TGTGCCAGCAGTGGGTGGTCGGGATTAGCCAAAAACATTCAGTACTTC.

This clonotype was observed a few times. V usage is TRBV11-3 and J usage is TRBJ2-1; possible D gene TRBD2, 5 bases. The CDR3 runs 15 residues. Deletions cut 8 bases from V and 6 bases from J, with 20 bases between. Germline loops: CDR1 SGHNT, CDR2 YENEEA. The CDR3 DNA reads as TGTGCCAGCGGCAATGGTCGGGGTGCCGGCAATGAGCAGTTCTTC. The encoded protein is CASGNGRGAGNEQFF. Supplemented by reference TRBV11-3 and TRBJ2-1, the full variable domain reads EAGVVQSPRYKIIEKKQPVAFWCNPISGHNTLYWYLQNLGQGPELLIRYENEEAVDDSQLPKDRFSAERLKGVDSTLKIQPAELGDSAVYLCASGNGRGAGNEQFFGPGTRLTVL.

This clonotype has only a few counts. The V call is TRBV4-2, the J call TRBJ2-2, with TRBD2 matching 7 bases. Germline CDR1 and CDR2: LGHNA and YNFKEQ. The V gene end was trimmed by 0 bases and the J gene end by 4 bases; junction bases not matched to a gene: 5. The CDR3 totals 16 residues. The DNA of the CDR3 is TGTGCCAGCAGCCAAGATGTAGGCGGGAGCACCGGGGAGCTGTTTTTT. Amino acid sequence: CASSQDVGGSTGELFF.

Many counts were recorded for this clonotype. The chain combines TRBV2 with TRBJ2-5; D may be TRBD1 (6 bases). The germline gives CDR1 SNHLY, CDR2 FYNNEI. Trimming took off 9 bases at V and 5 bases at J, with 10 bases between the two ends. This CDR3 region has 11 residues. The CDR3 spells CASTGWETQYF. The CDR3 coding sequence is TGTGCCAGTACAGGGTGGGAGACCCAGTACTTC. Using reference TRBV2 and TRBJ2-5 for the parts outside the CDR3, the full variable domain is EPEVTQTPSHQVTQMGQEVILRCVPISNHLYFYWYRQILGQKVEFLVSFYNNEISEKSEIFDDQFSVERPDGSNFTLKIRSTKLEDSAMYFCASTGWETQYFGPGTRLLVL.

With regard to this clonotype: A much larger clone lies one base from this, so it may be a read error. The CDR3 reads CASSFLAIHNEQFF. CDR3 DNA: TGTGCCAGCAGTTTTTTGGCTATCCACAATGAGCAGTTCTTC. The V call is TRBV28, the J call TRBJ2-1; D unclear. Germline V lookup: CDR1 MDHEN, CDR2 SYDVKM. This CDR3 has 14 residues. Trimming shortened V by 3 bases and J by 5 bases, and 11 bases separated the two germline ends.

This clonotype was found many times. DNA of the CDR3: TGTGCCAGCAGTCCTCAGGGACAGGGGAGCCAGAAAGAGCAGTACTTC. Amino acid sequence: CASSPQGQGSQKEQYF. The chain carries TRBV28 and TRBJ2-7, with 10 nucleotides matching TRBD1. The CDR3 is 16 residues long. The J segment lost 7 bases and the V segment lost 5 bases, leaving 14 bases of the junction unmatched. CDR1 and CDR2 (germline): MDHEN, SYDVKM.

This clonotype was seen more than once but under ten times. The chain links TRBV2 to TRBJ1-3, with D hard to call. The V and J ends lost 3 bases and 4 bases respectively, with 13 bases between them. The CDR3 is 15 residues long. The germline CDR1 and CDR2 sequences are SNHLY and FYNNEI. The CDR3 is CASSELGLIGNTIYF. The CDR3 region has the DNA TGTGCCAGCAGTGAGCTGGGCCTAATCGGAAACACCATATATTTT.

As to this clonotype: This may be a read error, as it is one base from a much larger clone. The chain has TRBV18 and TRBJ1-1; D not resolved. Germline V gene sequence: CDR1 KGHSH, CDR2 LQKENI. This CDR3 is built from 13 residues. The CDR3 loop is CASSPGPNTEASF. DNA for the CDR3: TGTGCCAGCTCACCGGGCCCGAACACTGAAGCTTCCTTT.

This clonotype has at least ten counts. This chain uses TRBV7-2 with TRBJ1-1, with TRBD1 matching over 10 bases. The length of the CDR3 is 15 residues. CDR1 and CDR2 from the germline V gene are SGHTA and FQGNSA. Losses at the gene ends were 5 bases for V and 6 bases for J; bases not matched to a gene: 9. CDR3 nucleotide sequence: TGTGCCAGCAGCCCTAGACAGGGGGCTTCTCCTGAAGCTTTCTTT. Translated, it gives CASSPRQGASPEAFF.

This clonotype was seen only a few times. The chain uses TRBV20-1 and TRBJ1-2, with D unclear. The V end lost 3 bases, the J end lost 8 bases, and 10 bases lay between the germline ends. Germline CDR1 reads DFQATT; CDR2 reads SNEGSKA (reference sequence). The length of the CDR3 is 11 residues. CDR3 in amino acids: CSASPDGGYTF. The CDR3 DNA sequence: TGCAGTGCTAGCCCGGACGGGGGCTACACCTTC.

This chain joins TRBV24-1 and TRBJ2-6; D gene uncertain. This CDR3 spans 14 amino acids. V was cut by 4 bases and J by 4 bases, with 7 bases left in between. The germline V gene has CDR1 KGHDR and CDR2 SFDVKD. CDR3 sequence reads: CATSDPPGANVLTF. CDR3 nucleotide sequence: TGTGCCACCAGTGACCCCCCCGGGGCCAACGTCCTGACTTTC.

The table lists this clonotype with many counts. This chain joins TRBV20-1 and TRBJ2-1; perhaps TRBD2 as D (6 bases). Trimming shortened V by 1 base and J by 0 bases, and 13 bases separated the two germline ends. Germline CDR1 DFQATT, CDR2 SNEGSKA (reference sequence). CDR3 length: 16 residues. The CDR3 DNA sequence: TGCAGTGCTAGAGTAGCCGTCGGGGGCTCCTACAATGAGCAGTTCTTC. This sequence encodes CSARVAVGGSYNEQFF.

In this sample, this clonotype turned up many times. The chain employs TRBV19 and TRBJ2-5; no definite D call. This CDR3 region has 16 residues. V was pared by 7 bases and J by 5 bases, with 23 bases between. CDR1 is LNHDA and CDR2 is SQIVND in the germline V gene (reference sequence). CDR3: CASTDGWVSQWETQYF. The CDR3 nucleotides are TGTGCCAGTACGGACGGATGGGTTTCTCAGTGGGAGACCCAGTACTTC.

This clonotype was counted at least ten times. Written as DNA, the CDR3 is TGTGCCGGGGTCTCGGGGACCTACAATGAGCAGTTCTTC. As protein: CAGVSGTYNEQFF. V is TRBV7-9 and J is TRBJ2-1, with TRBD2 as a possible D gene (5 bases). V lost 11 bases and J lost 2, with 13 bases in between. The CDR3 is 13 amino acids. In germline, CDR1 is SEHNR, CDR2 FQNEAQ (reference sequence). The variable domain in full, with the rest retrieved from reference TRBV7-9 and TRBJ2-1, is DTGVSQNPRHKITKRGQNVTFRCDPISEHNRLYWYRQTLGQGPEFLTYFQNEAQLEKSRLLSDRFSAERPKGSFSTLEIQRTEQGDSAMYLCAGVSGTYNEQFFGPGTRLTVL.

The genes are TRBV5-4 and TRBJ2-1; TRBD1 agrees at 7 bases. The CDR3 runs to 15 residues. Germline assignment: CDR1 SGHNT and CDR2 YYREEE (reference sequence). J gave up 4 bases and V 6 bases, and 10 bases lay outside the gene matches. This chain's CDR3 is CASKIDRAQYNEQFF. CDR3 in DNA: TGTGCCAGCAAGATAGACAGGGCACAATACAATGAGCAGTTCTTC.

The chain has TRBV10-2 and TRBJ1-6; TRBD1 matches 7 bases. From germline, CDR1 is WSHSY and CDR2 SAAADI. The trim removed 4 bases at V and 4 bases at J, leaving 1 base unmatched. CDR3 length: 14 amino acids. The chain's CDR3 is CASSGDRYNSPLHF. CDR3 sequence (DNA): TGCGCCAGCAGTGGGGACAGATATAATTCACCCCTCCACTTT.

This clonotype was seen many times. The CDR3 nucleotides are TGTGCCAGCGGGAGACTAGCGGGAGGCATGCCCTACAATGAGCAGTTCTTC. Its protein product is CASGRLAGGMPYNEQFF. The rearrangement uses TRBV27 and TRBJ2-1; 13 positions match TRBD2. The CDR3 spans 17 residues. The V and J ends lost 8 bases and 2 bases, in that order; junction bases with no gene match: 9. Per the germline V gene, CDR1 is MNHEY and CDR2 is SMNVEV (reference sequence).

At least ten counts were recorded for this clonotype. The V gene is TRBV7-2, the J gene TRBJ2-3; no clear D. V lost 1 base and J lost 5, with 10 bases in between. This CDR3 contains 14 residues. Germline CDR1 SGHTA, CDR2 FQGNSA. The CDR3 is CASSLVLRVDTQYF. In DNA, the CDR3 is TGTGCCAGCAGCTTAGTCCTCCGGGTAGATACGCAGTATTTT.